This passage covers 11 T cell receptor beta chains from one sample sequenced in a study of T cells in Graves' hyperthyroidism and ophthalmopathy. TCR beta CDR3 sequences were amplified from RNA transcripts. A set of HTBI primers served as the primers for a first-round RT-PCR of the TCR CDR3. TCRdb passed the multiplex PCR reads through MiXCR, listing each CDR3 protein once. The profile shows some 250,000 distinct CDR3 sequences, less than 15% of them singletons. Sequencing was performed on blood. Source of these receptors: a middle-aged woman with Graves' hyperthyroidism that later progressed to Graves' ophthalmopathy.

This clonotype was observed at least ten times. The genes are TRBV13 and TRBJ2-2, with D hard to call. The V gene lost 4 bases and the J gene lost 5 bases, with 5 bases spanning the gap. CDR1 PRHDT and CDR2 FYEKMQ come from the germline V gene (reference sequence). This CDR3 comprises 12 residues. CDR3 region: CASSSSTGELFF. CDR3 DNA: TGTGCCAGCAGCTCGAGTACCGGGGAGCTGTTTTTT. Using reference TRBV13 and TRBJ2-2 for the parts outside the CDR3, the full variable domain is AAGVIQSPRHLIKEKRETATLKCYPIPRHDTVYWYQQGPGQDPQFLISFYEKMQSDKGSIPDRFSAQQFSDYHSELNMSSLELGDSALYFCASSSSTGELFFGEGSRLTVL.

This clonotype has at least ten counts. CDR3 nucleotides: TGTGCCAGCAGCGGGACGGTCGGCGAAAAACTGTTTTTT. As protein: CASSGTVGEKLFF. The chain couples TRBV9 to TRBJ1-4; D not certain. The germline V and J ends were trimmed by 3 bases and 8 bases, with 11 bases remaining between them. The CDR3 is made up of 13 amino acids. Per the germline V gene, CDR1 is SGDLS and CDR2 is YYNGEE.

This clonotype is medium-sized. This sequence joins TRBV28 and TRBJ1-1; D remains unclear. This CDR3 has 11 residues. Germline loops: CDR1 MDHEN, CDR2 SYDVKM. V was shortened by 9 bases and J by 0 bases, with 5 bases between the two germline ends. Here the CDR3 DNA reads TGTGCCAGTAGGCTGAACACTGAAGCTTTCTTT. Protein sequence: CASRLNTEAFF.

This clonotype was picked up many times. CDR3 protein: CASSEAWGTSNQPQHF. Here the CDR3 DNA reads TGTGCCAGCAGTGAAGCGTGGGGGACTAGCAATCAGCCCCAGCATTTT. The genes are TRBV6-1 and TRBJ1-5; the D gene is possibly TRBD1 (5 bases). Looked up from germline, CDR1 is MNHNS and CDR2 is SASEGT. V lost 0 bases, J lost 0 bases, and 9 bases lay in between. The CDR3 spans 16 residues.

The sample holds many counts of this clonotype. The chain uses TRBV2 and TRBJ2-1; 10 nucleotides align to TRBD2. The V and J ends lost 8 bases and 4 bases, in that order; junction bases with no gene match: 11. Germline CDR1 is SNHLY and CDR2 is FYNNEI. This CDR3 comprises 16 residues. The CDR3 bases are TGTGCCAGCGAGACTAGCGGGCGCGATTTTTACAATGAGCAGTTCTTC. Translating it yields CASETSGRDFYNEQFF.

The CDR3 DNA reads TGCAGTGCTGGGTGGGGACAGGGGTATGAGCAGTTCTTC. The encoded protein is CSAGWGQGYEQFF. The rearrangement uses TRBV20-1 and TRBJ2-1, with 10 bases identical to TRBD1. CDR1 and CDR2 from the germline V gene are DFQATT and SNEGSKA (reference sequence). This CDR3 is built from 13 residues. V lost 5 bases to trimming and J lost 8 bases; unmatched junction nucleotides: 6.

This clonotype was seen at least ten times. V usage is TRBV7-2 and J usage is TRBJ2-7; 9 bases are shared with TRBD2. There are 17 residues in the CDR3. Germline CDR1 SGHTA, CDR2 FQGNSA. J gave up 5 bases and V 0 bases, and 11 bases lay outside the gene matches. CDR3 in amino acids: CASSLALGLAGTDEQYF. CDR3 DNA: TGTGCCAGCAGCTTAGCGCTCGGGCTAGCGGGAACGGACGAGCAGTACTTC.

Only a few counts were recorded for this clonotype. The rearrangement joins TRBV7-9 to TRBJ2-7; D is unresolved. This CDR3 is built from 13 residues. Trimming cost V 3 bases and J 3 bases, with 9 bases left between them. Germline CDR1 reads SEHNR; CDR2 reads FQNEAQ (reference sequence). The CDR3 region has the DNA TGTGCCAGCAGCTTCGGAGTGTTCTACGAGCAGTACTTC. Protein sequence: CASSFGVFYEQYF.

This clonotype was detected many times. The chain joins TRBV7-9 to TRBJ1-4, with D unclear. Trimming removed 5 bases at V and 8 bases at J, with 9 bases between. The V gene's germline CDR1 is SEHNR and CDR2 FQNEAQ (reference sequence). The CDR3 is 12 residues long. CDR3 nucleotide sequence: TGTGCCAGCAGCGCCGTAGGAGAAAAACTGTTTTTT. Residues: CASSAVGEKLFF.

This clonotype has at least ten counts. This rearrangement joins TRBV11-2 to TRBJ2-6; D is uncertain. The CDR3 sequence is 18 residues long. From germline, CDR1 is SGHAT and CDR2 FQNNGV. V lost 5 bases and J lost 8, with 25 bases in between. CDR3 in amino acids: CASSRSLDFTVTSNVLTF. As DNA, the CDR3 is TGTGCCAGCAGCCGATCCCTTGATTTTACGGTGACCTCCAACGTCCTGACTTTC.

At least ten counts were recorded for this clonotype. The V gene is TRBV20-1, the J gene TRBJ2-3; 10 bases match TRBD2. This CDR3 spans 13 amino acids. V was clipped by 5 bases and J by 3 bases; unmatched bases: 2. Germline CDR1 is DFQATT and CDR2 is SNEGSKA (reference sequence). CDR3 protein: CSAPLAGTDTQYF. The CDR3 DNA is TGCAGTGCTCCACTAGCGGGGACAGATACGCAGTATTTT.